This passage covers 10 T cell receptor beta chains from one sample sequenced in a study of response to subunit inactivated influenza vaccine. TCRdb re-called the RT-PCR reads through MiXCR, storing one row per CDR3 protein. Among around 750,000 distinct CDR3 sequences, around 21% were seen once, and the ten largest hold about a tenth. This material consisted of PBMCs from blood, taken 5 days after vaccination. These receptors came from a man between 45 and 60 years old who received an inactivated influenza vaccine.

This clonotype came up a few times. This chain joins TRBV28 and TRBJ2-1; TRBD2 matches at 8 bases. Trimming at V came to 6 bases and at J to 10 bases, leaving 14 bases not matched to a gene. CDR1 and CDR2 from the germline V gene are MDHEN and SYDVKM. The CDR3 is 15 amino acids. The CDR3, as DNA: TGTGCCAGCAGGGCACCCGGGACTAGTGTTGGCGAGCAGTTCTTC. Translated, it gives CASRAPGTSVGEQFF.

This clonotype has only a few counts. This chain links TRBV10-3 with TRBJ1-5, with a tentative D call TRBD1 (5 bases). Trimming took off 4 bases at V and 7 bases at J, with 8 bases between the two ends. The CDR3 sequence is 12 residues long. Germline V gene sequence: CDR1 ENHRY, CDR2 SYGVKD. The CDR3 DNA reads as TGTGCCATCAGTGGGGGCAGACAGCCCCAGCATTTT. The encoded protein is CAISGGRQPQHF.

This clonotype was observed many times. V is TRBV7-8 and J is TRBJ2-3; the match to TRBD2 covers 11 bases. Germline-derived CDR1 and CDR2 are SGHVS and FQNEAQ. Trimming removed 1 base from V and 4 bases from J; junction bases left unmatched: 4. CDR3 length equals 16 residues. The CDR3 loop is CASSLETSGSPDTQYF. In DNA form, the CDR3 reads TGTGCCAGCAGCTTAGAAACTAGCGGGAGCCCAGATACGCAGTATTTT.

This clonotype was observed at least ten times. This chain links TRBV20-1 with TRBJ2-4, with TRBD1 as a possible D gene (6 bases). CDR3 size: 14 residues. From germline, CDR1 is DFQATT and CDR2 SNEGSKA (reference sequence). V was trimmed by 6 bases and J by 0 bases, leaving 12 bases between them. The CDR3 DNA reads as TGCAGTGCACAGGACAGCTTAGCCAAAAACATTCAGTACTTC. This gives the protein CSAQDSLAKNIQYF.

The chain recombines TRBV18 with TRBJ1-5, with D possibly TRBD1 on 6 matching bases. Between the trimmed V and J ends, which lost 2 bases and 4 bases, there was a span of 12 bases. This CDR3 has 15 amino acids. CDR1 KGHSH and CDR2 LQKENI come from the germline V gene. CDR3 bases: TGTGCCAGCTCACCAGGGACACGGAATAATCAGCCCCAGCATTTT. Translation: CASSPGTRNNQPQHF. The variable domain in full, completed from reference TRBV18 and TRBJ1-5, reads NAGVMQNPRHLVRRRGQEARLRCSPMKGHSHVYWYRQLPEEGLKFMVYLQKENIIDESGMPKERFSAEFPKEGPSILRIQQVVRGDSAAYFCASSPGTRNNQPQHFGDGTRLSIL.

V usage is TRBV6-5 and J usage is TRBJ1-2; D might be TRBD1 (5 bases). Trimming stripped 0 bases from V and 4 bases from J, with 6 bases between. The germline V gene has CDR1 MNHEY and CDR2 SVGAGI. The CDR3 consists of 13 residues. The CDR3 nucleotides read TGTGCCAGCAGTTACTCCGGGACCTATGGCTACACCTTC. Protein sequence: CASSYSGTYGYTF.

This clonotype occurred a few times. V and J are TRBV6-2 or TRBV6-3 and TRBJ2-2; D possibly corresponds to TRBD1 (5 bases). This CDR3 has 15 residues. Germline CDR1 reads MNHEY; CDR2 reads SVGEGT. Trimming stripped 2 bases from V and 6 bases from J, with 13 bases between. As DNA, the CDR3 is TGTGCCAGCAGTTACGCGAGGATCAGGGCCGGGGAGCTGTTTTTT. Amino acid sequence: CASSYARIRAGELFF.

The gene calls are TRBV2 and TRBJ2-2; tentative D call: TRBD1 (5 bases). This CDR3 region has 16 residues. V was trimmed by 2 bases and J by 4 bases, leaving 14 bases between them. Germline CDR1 is SNHLY and CDR2 is FYNNEI. The CDR3 DNA reads TGTGCCAGCAGTGAATTGGGTATGGGGCTCACCGGGGAGCTGTTTTTT. Amino acid sequence: CASSELGMGLTGELFF.

This clonotype was counted a few times. The V call is TRBV5-1, the J call TRBJ2-3; D perhaps matches TRBD2 (5 bases). Deletions cut 4 bases from V and 2 bases from J, with 8 bases between. Germline values: CDR1 SGHRS, CDR2 YFSETQ. This CDR3 contains 13 residues. The CDR3: CASSDLATDTQYF. The CDR3 nucleotides are TGCGCCAGCAGCGATCTAGCCACAGATACGCAGTATTTT.

V is TRBV28 and J is TRBJ2-3; tentatively, D is TRBD1 (6 bases). The germline CDR1 and CDR2 sequences are MDHEN and SYDVKM. CDR3 length equals 15 residues. Trimming left V 4 bases short and J 2 bases short, with 13 bases between. The CDR3 reads CASSSSGANTDTQYF. In nucleotides, the CDR3 is TGTGCCAGCAGTTCCTCAGGGGCAAACACAGATACGCAGTATTTT. The variable domain in full, completed from reference TRBV28 and TRBJ2-3, reads DVKVTQSSRYLVKRTGEKVFLECVQDMDHENMFWYRQDPGLGLRLIYFSYDVKMKEKGDIPEGYSVSREKKERFSLILESASTNQTSMYLCASSSSGANTDTQYFGPGTRLTVL.